The clone carrying this T cell receptor (beta chain) was seen ten or more times. Its antigen is not identified. V was pared by 1 base and J by 6 bases, with 8 bases of the junction left unmatched. Germline-derived CDR1 and CDR2 are SGHTA and FQGNSA. The CDR3 extends over 16 amino acids. TCRdb ran MiXCR on the reads and lists one entry per CDR3 protein. The table lists about 400,000 distinct CDR3 sequences, about a sixth of them singletons. These data are taken from a study of T cell repertoires in cytomegalovirus infection. Study information: TCR beta signatures that were public indicated CMV infection and matching HLA type.

Study-wide results and limits: The response measured ex vivo was dominated by TCR beta clonotypes (HLA-C-restricted and CMV-specific). Carriers of CMV plus the relevant HLA were identified by cumulative public TCR beta family frequency.

The J gene is TRBJ2-3, the V gene TRBV7-2; TRBD2 aligns across 9 bases. The specimen sequenced was PBMCs. The TCR sequence derives from a human donor in good health (CMV status not recorded). Some clones in this sample may be carry-over from other donors' samples. CDR3 loop: CASSLVGGRAGDTQYF. CDR3 DNA sequence: TGTGCCAGCAGCTTAGTAGGCGGGAGGGCCGGGGATACGCAGTATTTT.